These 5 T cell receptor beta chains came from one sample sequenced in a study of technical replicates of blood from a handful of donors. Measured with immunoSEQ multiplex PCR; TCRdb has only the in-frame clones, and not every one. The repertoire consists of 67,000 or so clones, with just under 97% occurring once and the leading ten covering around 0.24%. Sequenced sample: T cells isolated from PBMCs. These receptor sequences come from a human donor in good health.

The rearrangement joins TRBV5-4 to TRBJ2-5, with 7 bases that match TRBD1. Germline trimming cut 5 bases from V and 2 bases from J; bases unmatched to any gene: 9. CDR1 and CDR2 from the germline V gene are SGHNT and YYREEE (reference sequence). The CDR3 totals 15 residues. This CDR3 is CASRYQTGWQETQYF. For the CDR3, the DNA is TGTGCCAGCAGATACCAGACAGGGTGGCAAGAGACCCAGTACTTC.

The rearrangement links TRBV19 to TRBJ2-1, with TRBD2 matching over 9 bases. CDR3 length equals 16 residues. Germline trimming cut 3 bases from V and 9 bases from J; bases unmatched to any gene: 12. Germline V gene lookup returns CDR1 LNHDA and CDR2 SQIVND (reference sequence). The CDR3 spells CASSIVVVSGRREQFF. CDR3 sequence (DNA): TGTGCCAGTAGTATTGTCGTCGTAAGCGGGAGGCGTGAGCAGTTCTTC. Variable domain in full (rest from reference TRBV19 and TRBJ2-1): DGGITQSPKYLFRKEGQNVTLSCEQNLNHDAMYWYRQDPGQGLRLIYYSQIVNDFQKGDIAEGYSVSREKKESFPLTVTSAQKNPTAFYLCASSIVVVSGRREQFFGPGTRLTVL.

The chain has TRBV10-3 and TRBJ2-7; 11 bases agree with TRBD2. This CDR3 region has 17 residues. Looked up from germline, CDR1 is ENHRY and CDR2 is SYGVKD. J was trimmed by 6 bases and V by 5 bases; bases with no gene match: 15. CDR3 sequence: CAISRLAGSLTVSEQYF. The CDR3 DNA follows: TGTGCCATCAGTCGACTAGCGGGGTCCCTAACTGTGAGCGAGCAGTACTTC.

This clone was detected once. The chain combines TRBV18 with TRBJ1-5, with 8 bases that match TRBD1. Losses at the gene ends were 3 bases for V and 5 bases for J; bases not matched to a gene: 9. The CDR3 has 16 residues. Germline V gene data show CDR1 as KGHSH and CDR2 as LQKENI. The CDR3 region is CASSPGTGAADQPQHF. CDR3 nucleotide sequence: TGTGCCAGCTCACCCGGGACAGGAGCAGCCGATCAGCCCCAGCATTTT. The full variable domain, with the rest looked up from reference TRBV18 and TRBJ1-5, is NAGVMQNPRHLVRRRGQEARLRCSPMKGHSHVYWYRQLPEEGLKFMVYLQKENIIDESGMPKERFSAEFPKEGPSILRIQQVVRGDSAAYFCASSPGTGAADQPQHFGDGTRLSIL.

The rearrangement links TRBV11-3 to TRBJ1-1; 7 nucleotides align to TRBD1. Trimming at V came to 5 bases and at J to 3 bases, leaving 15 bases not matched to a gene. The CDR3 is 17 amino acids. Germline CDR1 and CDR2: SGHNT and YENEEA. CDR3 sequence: CASSPWDSSREDTEAFF. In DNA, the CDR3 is TGTGCCAGCAGCCCATGGGACAGTTCTCGAGAGGACACTGAAGCTTTCTTT.